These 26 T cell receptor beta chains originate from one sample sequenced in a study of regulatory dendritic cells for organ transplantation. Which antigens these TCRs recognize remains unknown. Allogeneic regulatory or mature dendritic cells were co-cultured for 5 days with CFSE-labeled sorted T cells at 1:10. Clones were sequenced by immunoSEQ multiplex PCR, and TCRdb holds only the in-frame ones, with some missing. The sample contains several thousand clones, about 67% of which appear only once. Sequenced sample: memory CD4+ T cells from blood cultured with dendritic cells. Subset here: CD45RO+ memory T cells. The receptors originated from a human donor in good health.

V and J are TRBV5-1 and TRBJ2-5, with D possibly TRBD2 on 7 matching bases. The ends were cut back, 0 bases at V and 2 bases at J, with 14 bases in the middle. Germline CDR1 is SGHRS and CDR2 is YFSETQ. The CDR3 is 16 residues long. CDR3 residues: CASSLEAGAPQETQYF. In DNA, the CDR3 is TGCGCCAGCAGCTTGGAGGCGGGGGCCCCGCAAGAGACCCAGTACTTC.

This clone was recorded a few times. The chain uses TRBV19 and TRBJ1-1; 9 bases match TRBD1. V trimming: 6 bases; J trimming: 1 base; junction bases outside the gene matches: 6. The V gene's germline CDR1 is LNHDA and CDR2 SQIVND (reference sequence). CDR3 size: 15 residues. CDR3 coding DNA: TGTGCCAGTAGGGACAGGGGACGGGGGAACACTGAAGCTTTCTTT. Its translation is CASRDRGRGNTEAFF. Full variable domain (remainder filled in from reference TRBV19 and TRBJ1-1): DGGITQSPKYLFRKEGQNVTLSCEQNLNHDAMYWYRQDPGQGLRLIYYSQIVNDFQKGDIAEGYSVSREKKESFPLTVTSAQKNPTAFYLCASRDRGRGNTEAFFGQGTRLTVV.

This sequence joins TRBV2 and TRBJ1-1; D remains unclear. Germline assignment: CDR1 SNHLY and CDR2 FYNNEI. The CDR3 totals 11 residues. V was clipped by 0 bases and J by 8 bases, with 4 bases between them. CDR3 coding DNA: TGTGCCAGCAGTGAAGCGGCAGAAGCTTTCTTT. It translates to CASSEAAEAFF.

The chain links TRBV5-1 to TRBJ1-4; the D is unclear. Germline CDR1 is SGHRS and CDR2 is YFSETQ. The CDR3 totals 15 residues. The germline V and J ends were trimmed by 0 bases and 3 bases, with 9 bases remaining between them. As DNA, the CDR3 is TGCGCCAGCAGCTTGGGGAGCCAGTCTAATGAAAAACTGTTTTTT. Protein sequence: CASSLGSQSNEKLFF.

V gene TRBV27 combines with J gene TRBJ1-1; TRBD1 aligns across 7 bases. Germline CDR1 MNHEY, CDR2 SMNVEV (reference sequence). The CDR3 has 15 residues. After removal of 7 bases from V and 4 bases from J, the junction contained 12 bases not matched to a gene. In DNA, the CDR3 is TGTGCCAGCATTCCCCTAGGGGGCGAGGGCACTGAAGCTTTCTTT. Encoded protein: CASIPLGGEGTEAFF.

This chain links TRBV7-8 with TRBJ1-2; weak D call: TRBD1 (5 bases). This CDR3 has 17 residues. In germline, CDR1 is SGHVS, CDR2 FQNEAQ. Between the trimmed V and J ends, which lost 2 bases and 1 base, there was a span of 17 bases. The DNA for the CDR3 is TGTGCCAGCAGCTTATTTTCGGGGGGGGGGGGTAACTATGGCTACACCTTC. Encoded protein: CASSLFSGGGGNYGYTF.

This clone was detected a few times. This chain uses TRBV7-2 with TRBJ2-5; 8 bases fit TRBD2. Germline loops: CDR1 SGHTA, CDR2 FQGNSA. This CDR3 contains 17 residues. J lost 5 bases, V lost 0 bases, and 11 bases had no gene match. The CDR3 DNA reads TGTGCCAGCAGCTTAGCCACGGGCCGGGGGGGCCGGGAGACCCAGTACTTC. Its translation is CASSLATGRGGRETQYF. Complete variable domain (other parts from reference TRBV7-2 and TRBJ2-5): GAGVSQSPSNKVTEKGKDVELRCDPISGHTALYWYRQSLGQGLEFLIYFQGNSAPDKSGLPSDRFSAERTGGSVSTLTIQRTQQEDSAVYLCASSLATGRGGRETQYFGPGTRLLVL.

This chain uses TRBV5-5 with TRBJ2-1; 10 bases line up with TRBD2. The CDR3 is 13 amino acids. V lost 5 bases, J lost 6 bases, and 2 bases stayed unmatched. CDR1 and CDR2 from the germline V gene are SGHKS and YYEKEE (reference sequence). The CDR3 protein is CASRLAGGNEQFF. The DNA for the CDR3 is TGTGCCAGCAGATTAGCGGGGGGCAATGAGCAGTTCTTC.

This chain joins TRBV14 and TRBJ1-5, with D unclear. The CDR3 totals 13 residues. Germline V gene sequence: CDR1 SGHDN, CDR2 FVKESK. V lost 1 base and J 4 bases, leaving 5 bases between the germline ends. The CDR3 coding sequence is TGTGCCAGCAGCCAAGCGGGGAATCAGCCCCAGCATTTT. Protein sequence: CASSQAGNQPQHF.

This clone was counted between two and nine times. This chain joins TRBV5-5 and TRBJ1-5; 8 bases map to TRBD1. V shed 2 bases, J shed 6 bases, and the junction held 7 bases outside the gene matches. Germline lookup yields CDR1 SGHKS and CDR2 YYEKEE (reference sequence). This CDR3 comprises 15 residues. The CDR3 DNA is TGTGCCAGCAGCTTATTCGACAGGGGAGGTCAGCCCCAGCATTTT. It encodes CASSLFDRGGQPQHF.

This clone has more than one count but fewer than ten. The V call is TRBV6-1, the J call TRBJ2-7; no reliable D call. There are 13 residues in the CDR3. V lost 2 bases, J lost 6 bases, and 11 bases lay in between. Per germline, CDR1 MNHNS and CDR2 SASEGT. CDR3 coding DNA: TGTGCCAGCAGTGAATTCCCCAACGGCGAGCAGTACTTC. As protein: CASSEFPNGEQYF.

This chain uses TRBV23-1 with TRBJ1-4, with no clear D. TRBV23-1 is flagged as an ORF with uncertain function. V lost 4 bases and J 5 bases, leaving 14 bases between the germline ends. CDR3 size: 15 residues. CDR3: CASSPRAGRNEKLFF. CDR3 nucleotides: TGCGCCAGCAGTCCACGAGCGGGCCGGAATGAAAAACTGTTTTTT.

CDR3 sequence: CASSLGGQRYGYTF. CDR3 DNA: TGTGCCAGCAGTTTAGGCGGACAGCGCTATGGCTACACCTTC. The V gene is TRBV28, the J gene TRBJ1-2, with D maybe TRBD1 (6 bases). CDR1 is MDHEN, CDR2 SYDVKM, per germline. With 2 bases removed from V and 4 bases from J, the gap between germline ends came to 11 bases. The CDR3 contains 14 residues.

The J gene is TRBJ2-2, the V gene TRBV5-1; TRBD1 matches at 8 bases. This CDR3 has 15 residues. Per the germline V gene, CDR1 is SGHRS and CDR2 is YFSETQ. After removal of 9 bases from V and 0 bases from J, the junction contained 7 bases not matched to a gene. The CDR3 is CATRTGPTNTGELFF. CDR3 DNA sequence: TGCGCCACCCGGACAGGGCCCACGAACACCGGGGAGCTGTTTTTT.

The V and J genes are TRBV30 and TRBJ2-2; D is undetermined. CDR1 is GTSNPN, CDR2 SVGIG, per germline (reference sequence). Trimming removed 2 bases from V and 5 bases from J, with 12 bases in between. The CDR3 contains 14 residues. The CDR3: CAWSPTLRTGELFF. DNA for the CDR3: TGTGCCTGGAGTCCAACCCTTAGAACCGGGGAGCTGTTTTTT. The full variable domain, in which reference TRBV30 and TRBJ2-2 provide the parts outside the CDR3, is SQTIHQWPATLVQPVGSPLSLECTVEGTSNPNLYWYRQAAGRGLQLLFYSVGIGQISSEVPQNLSASRPQDRQFILSSKKLLLSDSGFYLCAWSPTLRTGELFFGEGSRLTVL.

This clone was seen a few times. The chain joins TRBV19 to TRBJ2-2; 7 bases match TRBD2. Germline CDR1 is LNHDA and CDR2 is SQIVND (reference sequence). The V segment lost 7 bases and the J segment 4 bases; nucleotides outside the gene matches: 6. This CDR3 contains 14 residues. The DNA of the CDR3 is TGTGCCAGTACCGCCCAGCGGGGCACCGGGGAGCTGTTTTTT. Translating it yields CASTAQRGTGELFF. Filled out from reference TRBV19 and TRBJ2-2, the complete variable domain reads DGGITQSPKYLFRKEGQNVTLSCEQNLNHDAMYWYRQDPGQGLRLIYYSQIVNDFQKGDIAEGYSVSREKKESFPLTVTSAQKNPTAFYLCASTAQRGTGELFFGEGSRLTVL.

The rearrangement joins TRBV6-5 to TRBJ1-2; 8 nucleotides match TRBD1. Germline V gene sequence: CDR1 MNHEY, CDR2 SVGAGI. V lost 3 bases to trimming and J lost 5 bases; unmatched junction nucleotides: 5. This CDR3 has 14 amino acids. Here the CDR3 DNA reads TGTGCCAGCAGTTATGCCGGACAGGGTTATGGCTACACCTTC. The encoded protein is CASSYAGQGYGYTF.

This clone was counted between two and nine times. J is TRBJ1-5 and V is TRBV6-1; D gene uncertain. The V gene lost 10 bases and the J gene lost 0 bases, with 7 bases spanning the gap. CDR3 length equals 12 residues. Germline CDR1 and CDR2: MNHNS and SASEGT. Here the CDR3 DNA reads TGTGCCACCTACAGTAGCAATCAGCCCCAGCATTTT. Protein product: CATYSSNQPQHF.

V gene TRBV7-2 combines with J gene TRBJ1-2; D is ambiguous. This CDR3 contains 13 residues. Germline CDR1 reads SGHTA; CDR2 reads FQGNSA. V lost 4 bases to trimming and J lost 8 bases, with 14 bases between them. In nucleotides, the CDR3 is TGTGCCAGCAGCTCGGTGAACATGGGCGGCTACACCTTC. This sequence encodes CASSSVNMGGYTF.

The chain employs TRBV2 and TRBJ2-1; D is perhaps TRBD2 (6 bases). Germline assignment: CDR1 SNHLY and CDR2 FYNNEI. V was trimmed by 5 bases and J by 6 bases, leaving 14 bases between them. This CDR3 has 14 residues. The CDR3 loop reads CASSIRDSVNEQFF. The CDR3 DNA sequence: TGTGCCAGCAGTATCCGGGACTCAGTCAATGAGCAGTTCTTC.

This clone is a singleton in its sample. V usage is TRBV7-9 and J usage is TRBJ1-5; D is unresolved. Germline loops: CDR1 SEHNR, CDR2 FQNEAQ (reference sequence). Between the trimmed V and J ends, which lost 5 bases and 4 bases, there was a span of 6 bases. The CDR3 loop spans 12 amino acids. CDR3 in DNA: TGTGCCAGCAGCCTACCTAATCAGCCCCAGCATTTT. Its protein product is CASSLPNQPQHF.

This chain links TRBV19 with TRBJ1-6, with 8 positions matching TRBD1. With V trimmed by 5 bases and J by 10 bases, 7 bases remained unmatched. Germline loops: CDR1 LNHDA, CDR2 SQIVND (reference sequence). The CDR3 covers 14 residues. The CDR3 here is CASSRLTGDSPLHF. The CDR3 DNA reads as TGTGCCAGTAGTCGACTGACAGGGGACTCACCCCTCCACTTT.

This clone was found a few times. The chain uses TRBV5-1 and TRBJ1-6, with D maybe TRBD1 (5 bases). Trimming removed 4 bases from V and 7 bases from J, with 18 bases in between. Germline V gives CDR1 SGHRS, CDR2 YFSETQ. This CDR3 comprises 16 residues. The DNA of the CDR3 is TGCGCCAGCAGCACGGGGGGTCCTAACTCAAATTCACCCCTCCACTTT. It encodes CASSTGGPNSNSPLHF.

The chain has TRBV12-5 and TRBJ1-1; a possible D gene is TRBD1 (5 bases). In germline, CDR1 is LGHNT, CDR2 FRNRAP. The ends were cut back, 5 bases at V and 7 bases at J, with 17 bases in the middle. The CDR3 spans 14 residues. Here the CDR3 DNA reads TGTGCTAGTGGTCGAATGACAGAAATCATTGAAGCTTTCTTT. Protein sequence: CASGRMTEIIEAFF.

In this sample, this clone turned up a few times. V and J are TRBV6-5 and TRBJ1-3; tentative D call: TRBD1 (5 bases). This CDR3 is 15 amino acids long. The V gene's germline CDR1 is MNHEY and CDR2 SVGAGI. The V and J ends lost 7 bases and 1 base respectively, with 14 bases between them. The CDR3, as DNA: TGTGCCAGCACCGCCACCACAGGTTCTGGAAACACCATATATTTT. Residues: CASTATTGSGNTIYF.

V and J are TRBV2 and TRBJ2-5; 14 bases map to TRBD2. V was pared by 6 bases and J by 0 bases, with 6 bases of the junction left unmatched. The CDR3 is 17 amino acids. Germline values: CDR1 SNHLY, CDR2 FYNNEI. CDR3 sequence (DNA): TGTGCCAGCAGGACCGGACTAGCGGGGGGAAACCAAGAGACCCAGTACTTC. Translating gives CASRTGLAGGNQETQYF. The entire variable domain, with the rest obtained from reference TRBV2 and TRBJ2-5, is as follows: EPEVTQTPSHQVTQMGQEVILRCVPISNHLYFYWYRQILGQKVEFLVSFYNNEISEKSEIFDDQFSVERPDGSNFTLKIRSTKLEDSAMYFCASRTGLAGGNQETQYFGPGTRLLVL.